This TCR beta chain was found in a study of T cells in women clearing cervical HPV infection. Study-wide background: Blood came at first lesion visit for cases, post-clearance for controls.

With regard to this clone: The target antigen is unknown. Read sequence stops 3 residues before the CDR3 end, and the germline J gene provides the missing end.

The CDR3 consists of 12 residues. Per germline, CDR1 SGHNT and CDR2 YYREEE (reference sequence). Trimming stripped 4 bases from V and 4 bases from J, with 9 bases between. Study-level results: Cases and controls were distinguished at AUC 0.83 by richness and V genes. Cases carried less TRBV6-7 than controls: 0.11% versus 0.16%.

Clones were sequenced by immunoSEQ multiplex PCR, and TCRdb holds only the in-frame ones, with some missing. The sample's table shows about 48,000 clones. This receptor was taken from a woman between 18 and 69 years old with a cervical HPV16 infection that either progressed to CIN3+ or cleared (not recorded which). Sequenced material: blood buffy coat. The gene calls are TRBV5-4 and TRBJ2-7; D possibly corresponds to TRBD2 (6 bases). The sequenced CDR3 bases are TGTGCCAGCAGCCCGGAGGGTTACGAG. Encoded protein: CASSPEGYE. The whole CDR3 sequence is CASSPEGYEQYF.